This T cell receptor beta chain appears in the sequencing data of a study of response to subunit inactivated influenza vaccine. General observations from the study: Every seasonal influenza vaccination brings in few new T cells, the authors suggested.

The CDR3 is 15 residues long. TCRdb re-derived calls from the RT-PCR reads in MiXCR, one entry per CDR3 protein. The sample has around 760,000 distinct CDR3 sequences, about 15% seen once. Regarding this clonotype: The antigen is undetermined.

The chain joins TRBV12-1 to TRBJ1-1. TRBV12-1 is marked as a pseudogene. The source material was PBMCs from blood, sampled around 14 days before vaccination. The source of this sequence is a man between 50 and 59 years old who received an inactivated influenza vaccine. DNA for the CDR3: TGTGCCAGCAGCAACCATGATGCGGGAAACACTGAAGCTTTCTTT. Its translation is CASSNHDAGNTEAFF.